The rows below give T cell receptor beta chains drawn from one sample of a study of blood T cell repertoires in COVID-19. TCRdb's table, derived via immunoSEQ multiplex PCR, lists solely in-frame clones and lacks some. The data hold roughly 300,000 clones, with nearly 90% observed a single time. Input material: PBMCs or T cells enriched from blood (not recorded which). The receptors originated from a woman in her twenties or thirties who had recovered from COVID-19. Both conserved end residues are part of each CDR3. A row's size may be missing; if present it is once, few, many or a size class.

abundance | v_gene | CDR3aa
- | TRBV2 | CASNPDRATQPQHF
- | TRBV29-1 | CSVAGLDQRVEQYF
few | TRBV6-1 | CASSEVGGRRPQHF
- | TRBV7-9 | CASSPPPGTSGYTF
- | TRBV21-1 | CASSKCPRRDYGYTF
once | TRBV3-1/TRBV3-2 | CASSSRGQRGPQVDTQYF
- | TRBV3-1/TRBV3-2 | CASSQFGGRNTGELFF
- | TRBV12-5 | CASGLPVYAFF
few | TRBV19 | CASSIGTGNGYTF
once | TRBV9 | CASSAGRGLAVGRGETQYF
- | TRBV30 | CAWMTGTGNTIYF
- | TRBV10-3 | CAISQGLGTIQYF
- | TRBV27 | CASSRSNQPQHF
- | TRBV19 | CASSNRDRGAEAFF
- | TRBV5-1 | CASSLPGVGPGYTQYF
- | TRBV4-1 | CASSVQGGNYGYTF
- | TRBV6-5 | CASRGGFYEQYF
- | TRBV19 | CASTLLQGQGNTIYF